What follows describes a single T cell receptor (beta chain). The CDR3 sequence is 15 residues long. The germline V gene encodes CDR1 SGHVS and CDR2 FQNEAQ. V gave up 5 bases and J gave up 0 bases; unmatched junction bases: 4. These data belong to a study of blood T cell repertoires in COVID-19. TCRdb's copy holds only in-frame clones and misses some; the assay was immunoSEQ multiplex PCR. The table lists 65,000 or so clones, roughly 83% of them singletons, with 10% in the top ten. The chain is built from TRBV7-8 and TRBJ2-1; 7 positions agree with TRBD1. The TCR originated in a man aged 25 to 45 with COVID-19, enrolled during active disease. The specimen sequenced was peripheral blood. The CDR3 region is CASSGGQNSYNEQFF. DNA for the CDR3: TGTGCCAGCAGCGGGGGACAGAACTCCTACAATGAGCAGTTCTTC.